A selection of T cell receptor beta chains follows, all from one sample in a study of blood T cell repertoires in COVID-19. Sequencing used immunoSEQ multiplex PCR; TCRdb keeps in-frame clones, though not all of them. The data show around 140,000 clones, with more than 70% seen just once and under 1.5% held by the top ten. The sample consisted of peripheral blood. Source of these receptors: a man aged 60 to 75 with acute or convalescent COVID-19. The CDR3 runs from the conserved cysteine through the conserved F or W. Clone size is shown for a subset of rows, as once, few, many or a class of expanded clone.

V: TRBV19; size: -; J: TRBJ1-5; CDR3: CASSRIQGAATHQPQHF
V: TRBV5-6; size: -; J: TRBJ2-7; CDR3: CASSFTPGTVLAYEQYF
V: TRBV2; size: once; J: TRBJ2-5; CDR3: CASSEGTRVWETQYF
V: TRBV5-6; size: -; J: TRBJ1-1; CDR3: CASSKDRVATEAFF
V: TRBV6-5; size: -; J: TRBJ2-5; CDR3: CASSNLRAQETQYF
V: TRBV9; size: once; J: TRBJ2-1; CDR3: CASSFRPRGDEQFF
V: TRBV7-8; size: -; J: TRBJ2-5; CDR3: CASSLAPGGRETQYF
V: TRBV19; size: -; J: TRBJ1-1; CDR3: CASMDSHTEAFF
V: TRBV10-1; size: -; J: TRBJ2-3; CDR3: CASSDPGVTDTQYF
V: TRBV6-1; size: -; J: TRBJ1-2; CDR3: CASSEVRQGAPARGYTF
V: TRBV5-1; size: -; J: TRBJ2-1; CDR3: CASSLRTSDYNEQFF
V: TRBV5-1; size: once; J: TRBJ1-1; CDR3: CASSLGGGEVTEAFF
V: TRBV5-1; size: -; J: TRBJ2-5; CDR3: CASTGTGGWETQYF
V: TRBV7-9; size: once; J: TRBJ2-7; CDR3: CASSLDPGTSGGYEQYF
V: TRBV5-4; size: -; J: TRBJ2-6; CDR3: CASSSVQGTGANVLTF
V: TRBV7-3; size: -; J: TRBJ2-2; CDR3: CASSPPASGTGELFF
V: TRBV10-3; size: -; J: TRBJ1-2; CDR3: CAIRRTGGVLGGYTF
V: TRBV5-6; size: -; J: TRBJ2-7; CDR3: CASSRGQEIYEQYF
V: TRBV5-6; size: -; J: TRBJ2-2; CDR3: CASRGTVNTGELFF
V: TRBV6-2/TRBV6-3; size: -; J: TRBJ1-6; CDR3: CASSYDGNSPLHF
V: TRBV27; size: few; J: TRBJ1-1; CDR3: CASEGDGNTEAFF
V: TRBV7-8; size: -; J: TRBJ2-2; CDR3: CASSPWGAGVTGELFF
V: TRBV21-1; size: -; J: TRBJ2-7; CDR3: CASNPGQNLYEQYF
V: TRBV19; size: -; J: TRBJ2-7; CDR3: CASSIGGTGATYEQYF
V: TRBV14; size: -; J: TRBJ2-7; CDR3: CASSQVYGPGEQYF